A selection of T cell receptor beta chains follows, all from one sample in a study of CD8 T cells in ankylosing spondylitis. In TCRdb, the 5' RACE reads were re-called with MiXCR into one record per CDR3 protein. The table lists approximately 540,000 distinct CDR3 sequences, over 9.5% of them singletons. The specimen sequenced was blood, either unsorted or a sorted T cell fraction (not recorded which). The receptors here all came from a male donor with ankylosing spondylitis. Each CDR3 is given with its conserved first and last residue.

>TRBJ1-3|TRBV29-1
CSVNLLQGAGNTIYF
>TRBJ2-5|TRBV7-9
CAHEGFRETQYF
>TRBJ2-1|TRBV14
CASSQVGGWIYDNEQFF
>TRBJ1-4|TRBV7-8
CASSLVPEKLFF
>TRBJ2-1|TRBV7-2
CASSLAIHEQFF
>TRBJ2-7|TRBV7-9
CASSRGTGGSYEQYF
>TRBJ2-2|TRBV5-1
CASSRTSGMTGELFF
>TRBJ2-2|TRBV2
CATWEAANTGELFF
>TRBJ1-2|TRBV6-1
CASSEILDRGAYGYTF
>TRBJ1-1|TRBV9
CASSAGALGLVTEAFF
>TRBJ1-3|TRBV7-2
CASSLNGGAIAGNTIYF
>TRBJ2-3|TRBV5-4
CASSGQWGDTQYF
>TRBJ1-1|TRBV4-1
CASNTENTEAFF
>TRBJ1-5|TRBV29-1
CSVADRGNQPQHF
>TRBJ2-1|TRBV24-1
CATSDFTRGLYNEQFF
>TRBJ1-5|TRBV6-5
CASSYNPGNQPQHF
>TRBJ2-3|TRBV7-2
CASSLVGDRTDTQYF
>TRBJ1-3|TRBV10-3
CATTGNSGNTIYF
>TRBJ2-5|TRBV5-1
CASSLAGWYETQYF
>TRBJ2-3|TRBV19
CASSGQTGPSTDTQYF
>TRBJ2-2|TRBV7-9
CASSSPGLASGELFF
>TRBJ2-5|TRBV15
CATSLEYQETQYF
>TRBJ2-2|TRBV5-1
CASSSKRQGNTGELFF
>TRBJ1-2|TRBV5-1
CASSVTTGANYGYTF
>TRBJ2-3|TRBV5-1
CASSLSLGGADTQYF
>TRBJ1-1|TRBV3-1
CASSPPGSVNTEAFF
>TRBJ2-3|TRBV5-1
CASSPDSYSDTQYF
>TRBJ2-1|TRBV5-1
CASSLVDIPYNEQFF
>TRBJ1-2|TRBV15
CATRPGQGAIYGYTF
>TRBJ2-5|TRBV11-2
CASSLKDLGRQETQYF
>TRBJ1-5|TRBV24-1
CATSPRGWGQPQHF
>TRBJ2-1|TRBV20-1
CSANLGVNEQFF
>TRBJ2-2|TRBV5-1
CASSPGRGVGTGELFF
>TRBJ2-1|TRBV3-1
CASSPRTPNEQFF
>TRBJ2-1|TRBV7-2
CASLGQGDVEQFF
>TRBJ2-5|TRBV20-1
CSARDRAGEDRETQYF
>TRBJ2-1|TRBV5-1
CASSLGGTDNNEQFF
>TRBJ2-1|TRBV28
CASSPSSGVDEQFF
>TRBJ2-1|TRBV12-3/TRBV12-4
CASSPPGGYNEQFF
>TRBJ1-2|TRBV5-1
CASSLRQGFNYGYTF
>TRBJ1-5|TRBV30
CAWRDRARGNQPQHF
>TRBJ2-3|TRBV11-1
CASSPKVPGQFRTDTQYF
>TRBJ2-3|TRBV14
CASSPGGGADTQYF
>TRBJ2-7|TRBV5-1
CASSVAGDSHEQYF
>TRBJ1-1|TRBV6-1
CASSVAEGSTEAFF
>TRBJ1-1|TRBV5-6
CASSFRDRYTEAFF
>TRBJ1-2|TRBV20-1
CSAEGFGYTF
>TRBJ2-7|TRBV29-1
CSAGHLSSYEQYF